This TCR beta chain was captured in a study of T cells in localized non-small cell lung cancer. Findings of the study overall: Since sequencing was restricted to only one region of the tumor, intratumor heterogeneity remains a possibility. Greater blood T cell density accompanied longer overall survival. Among the tissues sampled, uninvolved adjacent lung had the highest T cell clonality, above tumor. Detection in adjacent lung was observed for a median around 50 of the top 100 tumor clones.

Per germline, CDR1 LNHDA and CDR2 SQIVND (reference sequence). This CDR3 region has 14 residues. Trimming removed 3 bases at V and 5 bases at J, with 13 bases between. Measured with immunoSEQ multiplex PCR; TCRdb has only the in-frame clones, and not every one. The sample lists 32,000 or so clones; almost 90% were seen once. Notes on this clone: Its antigen is unknown.

The TCR originated in a man between 40 and 75 years old with stage I lung adenocarcinoma. The chain combines TRBV19 with TRBJ2-5; TRBD2 might be the D (6 bases). The source material was peripheral blood, sampled before any cancer treatment. This CDR3 reads CASSIGGVGETQYF. In DNA form, the CDR3 reads TGTGCCAGTAGTATCGGGGGAGTGGGGGAGACCCAGTACTTC.